Presented here are 17 T cell receptor beta chains from one specimen sequenced in a study of blood T cell repertoires in COVID-19. Measured with immunoSEQ multiplex PCR; TCRdb has only the in-frame clones, and not every one. This sample carries 350,000 to 400,000 clones, over 75% of them seen once, and the ten largest clones take 1.5% to 2.5%. The specimen sequenced was PBMCs or T cells enriched from blood (not recorded which). The source is a man in his forties or fifties in a cohort exposed to, infected with or recovered from COVID-19 (not recorded which).

The gene calls are TRBV24-1 and TRBJ2-3; 9 bases line up with TRBD2. V dropped 5 bases and J dropped 1; count of bases not matched to a gene: 6. The CDR3 totals 16 residues. The germline V gene has CDR1 KGHDR and CDR2 SFDVKD. This CDR3 reads CATSAQERGGTDTQYF. The CDR3 DNA reads TGTGCCACCAGTGCCCAAGAGCGGGGGGGCACAGATACGCAGTATTTT.

This chain connects TRBV6-5 to TRBJ1-2; 12 bases are shared with TRBD1. The CDR3 extends over 13 amino acids. With V trimmed by 7 bases and J by 8 bases, 5 bases remained unmatched. Germline lookup yields CDR1 MNHEY and CDR2 SVGAGI. For the CDR3, the DNA is TGTGCCAGCAAGGGGACAGGGGGCGGGGGCTACACCTTC. This sequence encodes CASKGTGGGGYTF.

The chain has TRBV2 and TRBJ2-7, with D perhaps TRBD1 (5 bases). Trimming removed 4 bases from V and 0 bases from J, with 10 bases in between. The CDR3 is 14 residues long. Germline V gene data show CDR1 as SNHLY and CDR2 as FYNNEI. The DNA of the CDR3 is TGTGCCAGCAGTGCAACAGGAGCCTCCTACGAGCAGTACTTC. Amino acids: CASSATGASYEQYF.

This clone was observed once. V gene TRBV30 combines with J gene TRBJ1-4; D may be TRBD1 (5 bases). Germline CDR1 GTSNPN, CDR2 SVGIG (reference sequence). V lost 5 bases, J lost 3 bases, and 16 bases lay in between. This CDR3 comprises 15 residues. CDR3 region: CAWGSKQVANEKLFF. In DNA form, the CDR3 reads TGTGCCTGGGGGAGTAAACAGGTTGCTAATGAAAAACTGTTTTTT. Full variable domain (missing parts from reference TRBV30 and TRBJ1-4): SQTIHQWPATLVQPVGSPLSLECTVEGTSNPNLYWYRQAAGRGLQLLFYSVGIGQISSEVPQNLSASRPQDRQFILSSKKLLLSDSGFYLCAWGSKQVANEKLFFGSGTQLSVL.

The table lists this clone with a few counts. The chain recombines TRBV15 with TRBJ2-1, with 9 bases lining up with TRBD2. Germline CDR1 is LNHNV and CDR2 is YYDKDF (reference sequence). Losses at the gene ends were 5 bases for V and 12 bases for J; bases not matched to a gene: 14. The CDR3 sequence is 15 residues long. The DNA for the CDR3 is TGTGCCACCAGCTCACCGACTAGCGGACGGACTTGGCAGTTCTTC. This codes for CATSSPTSGRTWQFF.

The chain uses TRBV2 and TRBJ1-6; 12 bases agree with TRBD1. Germline V gene lookup returns CDR1 SNHLY and CDR2 FYNNEI. V trimming: 8 bases; J trimming: 9 bases; junction bases outside the gene matches: 11. The CDR3 is 16 residues long. CDR3 amino acids: CASRDRGPIGGSPLHF. As DNA, the CDR3 is TGTGCCAGCCGGGACAGGGGGCCAATTGGTGGTTCACCCCTCCACTTT. The variable domain in full, with the rest retrieved from reference TRBV2 and TRBJ1-6, is EPEVTQTPSHQVTQMGQEVILRCVPISNHLYFYWYRQILGQKVEFLVSFYNNEISEKSEIFDDQFSVERPDGSNFTLKIRSTKLEDSAMYFCASRDRGPIGGSPLHFGNGTRLTVT.

The rearrangement links TRBV27 to TRBJ2-1; no clear D gene. CDR1 and CDR2 from the germline V gene are MNHEY and SMNVEV (reference sequence). The ends were cut back, 1 base at V and 2 bases at J, with 12 bases in the middle. CDR3 length: 16 amino acids. The CDR3 sequence is CASSLFAELTYNEQFF. CDR3 sequence (DNA): TGTGCCAGCAGTTTATTTGCGGAGCTCACCTACAATGAGCAGTTCTTC.

This clone was observed once. CDR3 loop: CASSQASRGTPQHF. In DNA form, the CDR3 reads TGTGCCAGCAGCCAAGCCTCGAGGGGGACGCCCCAGCATTTT. This rearrangement joins TRBV3-1 (or the pseudogene TRBV3-2) to TRBJ1-5; maybe TRBD1 (6 bases). The CDR3 length is 14 residues. The ends were cut back, 1 base at V and 9 bases at J, with 13 bases in the middle. CDR1 and CDR2 from the germline V gene are LGHDT and YNNKEL (reference sequence).

This clone was observed a handful of times. The chain uses TRBV7-3 and TRBJ2-1; 9 bases are a match to TRBD1. The V gene's germline CDR1 is SGHTA and CDR2 FQGTGA. After removal of 5 bases from V and 7 bases from J, the junction contained 6 bases not matched to a gene. CDR3 size: 14 residues. CDR3 DNA: TGTGCCAGCAGCCCATGGACAGGGGTTAATGAGCAGTTCTTC. Its translation: CASSPWTGVNEQFF.

The chain recombines TRBV2 with TRBJ1-1; 8 bases agree with TRBD1. The CDR3 has 13 residues. The germline gives CDR1 SNHLY, CDR2 FYNNEI. V gave up 6 bases and J gave up 4 bases; unmatched junction bases: 4. The CDR3 sequence is CASRDRESTEAFF. CDR3 coding DNA: TGTGCCAGCAGGGACAGGGAAAGCACTGAAGCTTTCTTT.

The chain carries TRBV29-1 and TRBJ1-5, with TRBD1 identical over 9 bases. Per germline, CDR1 SQVTM and CDR2 ANQGSEA. V lost 5 bases to trimming and J lost 6 bases; unmatched junction nucleotides: 5. This CDR3 has 13 amino acids. This CDR3 reads CSVRTGDGQPQHF. As DNA, the CDR3 is TGCAGCGTTCGGACAGGGGACGGTCAGCCCCAGCATTTT.

The rearrangement joins TRBV29-1 to TRBJ2-2; D gene unclear. The CDR3 consists of 11 residues. Germline assignment: CDR1 SQVTM and CDR2 ANQGSEA. Trimming took off 6 bases at V and 3 bases at J, with 5 bases between the two ends. CDR3 loop: CSVADTGELFF. CDR3 bases: TGCAGCGTAGCCGACACCGGGGAGCTGTTTTTT.

As to this clone: Distinct nucleotide sequences in the sample also encode this CDR3. V usage is TRBV7-6 and J usage is TRBJ2-7, with TRBD1 as a possible D gene (5 bases). The CDR3 spans 14 residues. In germline, CDR1 is SGHVS, CDR2 FNYEAQ. V was cut by 1 base and J by 0 bases, with 7 bases left in between. CDR3 region: CASSLGGGSYEQYF. In nucleotides, the CDR3 is TGTGCCAGCAGCTTAGGGGGCGGCTCCTACGAGCAGTACTTC.

This chain links TRBV30 with TRBJ1-6; perhaps TRBD1 as D (5 bases). V was trimmed by 2 bases and J by 6 bases, leaving 20 bases between them. The germline V gene has CDR1 GTSNPN and CDR2 SVGIG (reference sequence). The CDR3 covers 17 residues. As DNA, the CDR3 is TGTGCCTGGAGTCCCCCCGGGAGAGGGGTAATTAATTCACCCCTCCACTTT. This sequence encodes CAWSPPGRGVINSPLHF.

CDR3 sequence reads: CASSMVVGQAGLTQYF. The CDR3 DNA sequence: TGTGCCAGTAGTATGGTGGTGGGACAGGCCGGGCTTACGCAGTATTTT. The chain employs TRBV19 and TRBJ2-3; 8 bases map to TRBD1. The CDR3 sequence is 16 residues long. With 3 bases clipped from V and 8 bases from J, the junction kept 13 bases outside the gene matches. CDR1 LNHDA and CDR2 SQIVND come from the germline V gene (reference sequence).

The CDR3 sequence: CASSDGTSSGNTIYF. The CDR3 DNA sequence: TGTGCCAGCAGTGACGGCACTAGCTCTGGAAACACCATATATTTT. This chain links TRBV6-1 with TRBJ1-3; D gene ambiguous. Per germline, CDR1 MNHNS and CDR2 SASEGT. V was clipped by 3 bases and J by 0 bases, with 9 bases between them. The CDR3 runs 15 residues.

This clone has just one count. CDR3 residues: CASSQGIAGAYEQYF. In DNA, the CDR3 is TGCGCCAGCAGCCAAGGCATAGCGGGAGCGTACGAGCAGTACTTC. V and J are TRBV4-1 and TRBJ2-7; 9 bases are shared with TRBD2. Germline lookup yields CDR1 MGHRA and CDR2 YSYEKL. The CDR3 covers 15 residues. Trimming took 1 base from V and 4 from J; bases not matched to a gene: 5.